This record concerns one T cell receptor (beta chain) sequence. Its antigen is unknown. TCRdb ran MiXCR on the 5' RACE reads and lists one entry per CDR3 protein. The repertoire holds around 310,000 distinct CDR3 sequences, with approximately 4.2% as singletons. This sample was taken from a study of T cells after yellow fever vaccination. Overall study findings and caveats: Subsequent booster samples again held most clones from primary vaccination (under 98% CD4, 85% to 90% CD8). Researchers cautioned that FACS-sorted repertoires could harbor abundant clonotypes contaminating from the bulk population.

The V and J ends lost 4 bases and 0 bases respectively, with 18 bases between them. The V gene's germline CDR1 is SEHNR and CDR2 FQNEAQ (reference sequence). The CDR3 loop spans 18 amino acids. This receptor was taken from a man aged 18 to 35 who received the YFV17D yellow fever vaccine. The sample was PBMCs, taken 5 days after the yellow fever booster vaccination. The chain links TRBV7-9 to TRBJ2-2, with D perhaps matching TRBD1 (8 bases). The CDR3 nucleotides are TGTGCCAGCAGCTCAAGATACAGGGGGGGCCCGAACACCGGGGAGCTGTTTTTT. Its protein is CASSSRYRGGPNTGELFF. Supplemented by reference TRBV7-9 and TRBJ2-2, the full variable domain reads DTGVSQNPRHKITKRGQNVTFRCDPISEHNRLYWYRQTLGQGPEFLTYFQNEAQLEKSRLLSDRFSAERPKGSFSTLEIQRTEQGDSAMYLCASSSRYRGGPNTGELFFGEGSRLTVL.